These 8 T cell receptor beta chains were all obtained from the same sample, sequenced in a study of blood T cell repertoires in COVID-19. The data were produced by immunoSEQ multiplex PCR, yet TCRdb's version contains in-frame clones alone and is incomplete. The data hold fewer than 300,000 clones, with more than 65% observed a single time. Sequenced: peripheral blood. The receptors were sampled from a woman between 18 and 30 years old with acute or convalescent COVID-19.

The chain couples TRBV14 to TRBJ2-7; possibly TRBD1 for D (5 bases). Germline V gene sequence: CDR1 SGHDN, CDR2 FVKESK. The CDR3 covers 12 residues. V was cut by 2 bases and J by 7 bases, with 9 bases left in between. The CDR3 protein is CASSQQGWEQYF. The CDR3 DNA is TGTGCCAGCAGCCAACAGGGCTGGGAGCAGTACTTC.

J is TRBJ2-2 and V is TRBV3-1 (or the pseudogene TRBV3-2); TRBD2 agrees at 8 bases. Germline V gene lookup returns CDR1 LGHDT and CDR2 YNNKEL (reference sequence). CDR3 length: 15 residues. Trimming took 4 bases from V and 6 from J; bases not matched to a gene: 7. CDR3 nucleotide sequence: TGTGCCAGCAGCCCGCAACTAGCGGTCTCCGGGGAGCTGTTTTTT. Protein sequence: CASSPQLAVSGELFF.

This clone occurred once. This sequence joins TRBV11-2 and TRBJ2-7; D is perhaps TRBD1 (6 bases). The CDR3 has 13 amino acids. V was shortened by 1 base and J by 2 bases, with 6 bases between the two germline ends. CDR1 is SGHAT and CDR2 is FQNNGV in the germline V gene. CDR3 region: CASSLGTAYEQYF. For the CDR3, the DNA is TGTGCCAGCAGCTTAGGGACAGCCTACGAGCAGTACTTC.

The chain has TRBV7-9 and TRBJ2-7, with D possibly matching TRBD2 (6 bases). This CDR3 has 15 amino acids. Trimming took 4 bases from V and 3 from J, leaving 16 bases between them. The germline CDR1 and CDR2 sequences are SEHNR and FQNEAQ (reference sequence). The CDR3 protein is CASSSRGQGGYEQYF. The CDR3 nucleotides read TGTGCCAGCAGCTCCCGGGGCCAGGGAGGCTACGAGCAGTACTTC. The whole variable domain, filled in from reference TRBV7-9 and TRBJ2-7, reads DTGVSQNPRHKITKRGQNVTFRCDPISEHNRLYWYRQTLGQGPEFLTYFQNEAQLEKSRLLSDRFSAERPKGSFSTLEIQRTEQGDSAMYLCASSSRGQGGYEQYFGPGTRLTVT.

This chain uses TRBV19 with TRBJ2-4; 15 bases are shared with TRBD2. The CDR3 length is 19 residues. The J segment lost 0 bases and the V segment lost 4 bases, leaving 7 bases of the junction unmatched. Germline values: CDR1 LNHDA, CDR2 SQIVND (reference sequence). CDR3 sequence reads: CASSTGTSGRIGAKNIQYF. CDR3 coding DNA: TGTGCCAGTAGTACGGGGACTAGCGGGAGGATCGGAGCCAAAAACATTCAGTACTTC.

The rearrangement joins TRBV6-4 to TRBJ2-1; 11 positions match TRBD2. V trimming: 5 bases; J trimming: 9 bases; junction bases outside the gene matches: 15. The germline gives CDR1 MRHNA, CDR2 SNTAGT. This CDR3 is built from 17 residues. The CDR3 bases are TGTGCCAGCAGTCTCCAGTCCGGGCTAGCGGGAGGAGGTGAGCAGTTCTTC. Translated, it gives CASSLQSGLAGGGEQFF.

This chain uses TRBV5-5 with TRBJ2-5, with D perhaps matching TRBD1 (6 bases). Trimming took off 0 bases at V and 3 bases at J, with 15 bases between the two ends. The V gene's germline CDR1 is SGHKS and CDR2 YYEKEE (reference sequence). This CDR3 region has 16 residues. CDR3 sequence: CASSLGRTDNKETQYF. The CDR3 DNA reads as TGTGCCAGCAGCTTGGGTCGGACAGACAATAAAGAGACCCAGTACTTC.

The CDR3 is CASSARDWNNEQFF. CDR3 DNA sequence: TGTGCCAGCAGCGCCCGGGACTGGAACAATGAGCAGTTCTTC. The chain carries TRBV9 and TRBJ2-1; tentative D call: TRBD2 (6 bases). Per germline, CDR1 SGDLS and CDR2 YYNGEE. Trimming pared 3 bases from V and 5 bases from J, leaving 12 bases between. The CDR3 has 14 amino acids.